This passage covers 28 T cell receptor beta chains from one sample sequenced in a study of T cell repertoires in cytomegalovirus infection (dated by TCRdb to 2018 to 2020). The instrument given in TCRdb is Illumina HiSeq 1500. The raw public reads went through TCRdb reprocessing: fastp at Q25, MiXCR clone calling, in-frame beta chains kept. Rows merge per CDR3 protein into single entries with the most common DNA and genes. This sample holds approximately 910,000 distinct CDR3 sequences; 31% were observed only once. The ten largest clones take up roughly 13% of the sample. Their recognized antigens are unknown. The treatment or condition label, read with the paper, signifies: in vitro stimulation with specific CMV peptide epitopes to enrich CMV-specific T cells. The source material was cultured CD8+ T cells from PBMCs, sampled from culture after CMV antigen stimulation. These receptor sequences come from a human donor in good health (CMV status not recorded). Some clones in this sample may be carry-over from other donors' samples.

Concerning this clonotype: This clone may be a read error of a much larger clone one base away. The rearrangement links TRBV7-6 to TRBJ2-7; TRBD1 matches 9 bases. This CDR3 is 17 amino acids long. Germline CDR1 SGHVS, CDR2 FNYEAQ. The V and J ends lost 1 base and 0 bases, in that order; junction bases with no gene match: 7. CDR3 loop: CASSLVGQGQNSYEQYF. The CDR3 bases are TGTGCCAGCAGCTTAGTGGGACAGGGTCAAAACTCCTACGAGCAGTACTTC.

In regard to this clonotype: This may come from a read error, since a much larger clone is one base off. The chain combines TRBV11-2 with TRBJ2-1; 7 bases are a match to TRBD2. The germline CDR1 and CDR2 sequences are SGHAT and FQNNGV. The CDR3 is made up of 16 amino acids. Trimming at V came to 2 bases and at J to 6 bases, leaving 10 bases not matched to a gene. The CDR3 spells CASSLNRDLAVNEQFF. The DNA for the CDR3 is TGTGCCAGCAGCTTAAACCGGGACCTAGCGGTCAATGAGCAGTTCTTC. The full variable domain, completed using reference TRBV11-2 and TRBJ2-1, is EAGVAQSPRYKIIEKRQSVAFWCNPISGHATLYWYQQILGQGPKLLIQFQNNGVVDDSQLPKDRFSAERLKGVDSTLKIQPAKLEDSAVYLCASSLNRDLAVNEQFFGPGTRLTVL.

The chain joins TRBV15 to TRBJ2-5; weak D call: TRBD1 (8 bases). This CDR3 region has 15 residues. The V gene's germline CDR1 is LNHNV and CDR2 YYDKDF (reference sequence). The germline V and J ends were trimmed by 3 bases and 1 base, with 12 bases remaining between them. The CDR3 sequence: CATSRGGTGQETQYF. For the CDR3, the DNA is TGTGCCACCAGCAGGGGGGGGACAGGCCAAGAGACCCAGTACTTC.

Only a few counts were recorded for this clonotype. The chain recombines TRBV20-1 with TRBJ1-2, with 7 bases aligning to TRBD1. CDR3 length: 16 residues. J was trimmed by 0 bases and V by 5 bases; bases with no gene match: 12. Germline CDR1 and CDR2: DFQATT and SNEGSKA (reference sequence). CDR3 sequence (DNA): TGCAGTGCTTCCACAGGGGTGGGCTCGGCTAACTATGGCTACACCTTC. This encodes CSASTGVGSANYGYTF.

The chain joins TRBV11-3 to TRBJ2-5; D possibly uses TRBD1 or TRBD2 (5 bases each). The CDR3 loop spans 15 amino acids. In germline, CDR1 is SGHNT, CDR2 YENEEA. Trimming removed 3 bases from V and 0 bases from J, with 11 bases in between. This CDR3 is CASSFRGADQETQYF. The CDR3 DNA reads TGTGCCAGCAGCTTTAGGGGAGCGGACCAAGAGACCCAGTACTTC.

This clonotype occurred a few times. The chain links TRBV4-1 to TRBJ2-7; weak D call: TRBD1 (6 bases). Deletions cut 3 bases from V and 5 bases from J, with 17 bases between. Germline V gene data show CDR1 as MGHRA and CDR2 as YSYEKL. The CDR3 totals 15 residues. The CDR3 protein is CASSHPPGHQNEQYF. The DNA of the CDR3 is TGCGCCAGCAGCCATCCTCCGGGACATCAGAACGAGCAGTACTTC.

The chain combines TRBV6-1 with TRBJ2-2, with a possible D match to TRBD1 (6 bases). Trimming removed 0 bases at V and 4 bases at J, with 12 bases between. The germline V gene encodes CDR1 MNHNS and CDR2 SASEGT. This CDR3 is 16 amino acids long. As DNA, the CDR3 is TGTGCCAGCAGTGAAGCGCGCTGGACAGTCACCGGGGAGCTGTTTTTT. It is translated as CASSEARWTVTGELFF.

The chain recombines TRBV5-1 with TRBJ2-1, with D perhaps given as TRBD1 or TRBD2 (6 bases each). Germline V gene data show CDR1 as SGHRS and CDR2 as YFSETQ. The CDR3 extends over 15 amino acids. V was trimmed by 6 bases and J by 3 bases, leaving 16 bases between them. The CDR3 DNA is TGCGCCAGCAACGGGCGGAGGGGGGTCTACAATGAGCAGTTCTTC. It encodes CASNGRRGVYNEQFF.

The DNA of the CDR3 is TGTGCCAGCGAGGGGGATTCCTTGTACAATGAGCAGTTCTTC. Protein product: CASEGDSLYNEQFF. The chain joins TRBV6-1 to TRBJ2-1, with TRBD1 as a possible D gene (6 bases). Germline-derived CDR1 and CDR2 are MNHNS and SASEGT. The CDR3 loop spans 14 amino acids. Trimming shortened V by 8 bases and J by 4 bases, and 15 bases separated the two germline ends.

This clonotype has only a few counts. V and J are TRBV27 and TRBJ1-2; tentatively, D is TRBD1 (6 bases). Trimming removed 3 bases from V and 3 bases from J, with 8 bases in between. Germline assignment: CDR1 MNHEY and CDR2 SMNVEV (reference sequence). The CDR3 has 13 amino acids. The CDR3 DNA sequence: TGTGCCAGCAGTTTCGCAGGGGACTATGGCTACACCTTC. Protein: CASSFAGDYGYTF.

The chain recombines TRBV6-1 with TRBJ1-2; D ambiguous. V was clipped by 6 bases and J by 4 bases, with 27 bases between them. Germline-derived CDR1 and CDR2 are MNHNS and SASEGT. This CDR3 has 18 residues. CDR3 nucleotide sequence: TGTGCCAGCAGGGGCCAGGAGCCTCTGCCCCCTCTGCGCTATGGCTACACCTTC. Its translation: CASRGQEPLPPLRYGYTF.

The chain carries TRBV7-6 and TRBJ1-2, with D unresolved. Trimming pared 5 bases from V and 4 bases from J, leaving 11 bases between. CDR3 size: 13 residues. Germline V gives CDR1 SGHVS, CDR2 FNYEAQ. The CDR3 spells CASSLVGFYGYTF. The DNA for the CDR3 is TGTGCCAGCAGCCTAGTAGGTTTCTATGGCTACACCTTC.

This clonotype showed up just a few times. The chain uses TRBV7-9 and TRBJ1-1, with 8 bases fitting TRBD1. V trimming: 5 bases; J trimming: 8 bases; junction bases outside the gene matches: 4. CDR3 length equals 12 residues. Germline V gene data show CDR1 as SEHNR and CDR2 as FQNEAQ (reference sequence). For the CDR3, the DNA is TGTGCCAGCAGCGTCGACAGGGGAGAAGCTTTCTTT. It is translated as CASSVDRGEAFF.

This chain links TRBV4-1 with TRBJ1-2; 11 bases are a match to TRBD1. Germline assignment: CDR1 MGHRA and CDR2 YSYEKL. V was clipped by 4 bases and J by 4 bases; unmatched bases: 11. CDR3 length: 17 residues. DNA of the CDR3: TGCGCCAGCAGCCCCCGGACAGGGGGCGGCCCCGGCTATGGCTACACCTTC. As protein: CASSPRTGGGPGYGYTF.

V and J are TRBV19 and TRBJ1-1; D possibly corresponds to TRBD1 (5 bases). The CDR3 contains 14 residues. The V gene's germline CDR1 is LNHDA and CDR2 SQIVND (reference sequence). V was clipped by 6 bases and J by 1 base, with 12 bases between them. The CDR3 here is CASRRLGENTEAFF. The CDR3 DNA reads TGTGCCAGTAGGCGATTGGGGGAGAACACTGAAGCTTTCTTT.

This clonotype came up a few times. The chain has TRBV4-1 and TRBJ2-5; 9 nucleotides agree with TRBD2. Per the germline V gene, CDR1 is MGHRA and CDR2 is YSYEKL. The CDR3 runs 15 residues. The junction had 0 bases not matched to a gene; V was cut back by 1 base and J by 0 bases. The chain's CDR3 is CASSQGLADQETQYF. For the CDR3, the DNA is TGCGCCAGCAGCCAAGGACTAGCGGACCAAGAGACCCAGTACTTC.

J is TRBJ1-1 and V is TRBV27; no definite D call. V gave up 5 bases and J gave up 4 bases, with 14 bases separating them. The CDR3 is 14 residues long. Germline assignment: CDR1 MNHEY and CDR2 SMNVEV (reference sequence). The CDR3 here is CASSQRRYSTEAFF. CDR3 DNA: TGTGCCAGCAGTCAGAGAAGGTATTCCACTGAAGCTTTCTTT.

This clonotype was seen at least ten times. The rearrangement links TRBV7-2 to TRBJ2-1; TRBD2 might be the D (6 bases). The CDR3 is made up of 15 amino acids. Trimming took 5 bases from V and 9 from J, leaving 20 bases between them. The germline V gene encodes CDR1 SGHTA and CDR2 FQGNSA. The CDR3 nucleotides are TGTGCCAGCAGCACCGTTACTAGCATCGTAGGTGAGCAGTTCTTC. It codes for CASSTVTSIVGEQFF.

The chain joins TRBV7-2 to TRBJ2-7, with TRBD1 as a possible D gene (5 bases). This CDR3 is built from 13 residues. V lost 3 bases, J lost 7 bases, and 13 bases lay in between. Germline loops: CDR1 SGHTA, CDR2 FQGNSA. CDR3 in DNA: TGTGCCAGCAGCTTGGGGCGCCATGTGGAGCAGTACGTC. It specifies CASSLGRHVEQYV.

This clonotype appeared once. The rearrangement joins TRBV6-1 to TRBJ1-3; D uncertain. Between the trimmed V and J ends, which lost 2 bases and 0 bases, there was a span of 8 bases. Germline assignment: CDR1 MNHNS and CDR2 SASEGT. This CDR3 spans 15 amino acids. CDR3 DNA: TGTGCCAGCAGTGAACGGGCACGCTCTGGAAACACCATATATTTT. Protein product: CASSERARSGNTIYF.

This clonotype was detected only a few times. The J gene is TRBJ2-2, the V gene TRBV7-9; D gene uncertain. The CDR3 is 11 residues long. Germline loops: CDR1 SEHNR, CDR2 FQNEAQ (reference sequence). The V and J ends lost 3 bases and 11 bases respectively, with 7 bases between them. As DNA, the CDR3 is TGTGCCAGCAGCTTCACATCTGAGCTGTTTTTT. Amino acids: CASSFTSELFF.

This clonotype was seen a handful of times. The chain has TRBV6-5 and TRBJ2-3, with 10 positions matching TRBD2. The length of the CDR3 is 15 residues. Trimming removed 10 bases from V and 2 bases from J; junction bases left unmatched: 9. Germline V lookup: CDR1 MNHEY, CDR2 SVGAGI. The CDR3 spells CATAPLAGFTDTQYF. Written as DNA, the CDR3 is TGTGCCACCGCCCCACTAGCGGGATTCACAGATACGCAGTATTTT.

V usage is TRBV12-5 and J usage is TRBJ2-1; D is possibly TRBD2 (6 bases). V gave up 5 bases and J gave up 8 bases, with 10 bases separating them. CDR3 size: 12 residues. In germline, CDR1 is LGHNT, CDR2 FRNRAP. CDR3 loop: CASGNRDYEQFF. The CDR3 nucleotides are TGTGCTAGTGGTAACCGGGACTATGAGCAGTTCTTC.

The chain carries TRBV27 and TRBJ2-1; D perhaps matches TRBD2 (7 bases). The CDR3 length is 13 residues. Between the trimmed V and J ends, which lost 4 bases and 8 bases, there was a span of 12 bases. Germline CDR1 is MNHEY and CDR2 is SMNVEV (reference sequence). CDR3 in amino acids: CASSWGGQDEQFF. The CDR3 nucleotides are TGTGCCAGCAGTTGGGGGGGGCAAGATGAGCAGTTCTTC.

The chain recombines TRBV2 with TRBJ1-4, with D possibly TRBD1 on 5 matching bases. CDR1 and CDR2 (germline): SNHLY, FYNNEI. V was clipped by 2 bases and J by 5 bases, with 18 bases between them. CDR3 length: 17 amino acids. CDR3 nucleotides: TGTGCCAGCAGTGAAAGGGGCCTGGGACGGATAAATGAAAAACTGTTTTTT. This encodes CASSERGLGRINEKLFF.

CDR3 sequence reads: CASSQDRYTDTQYF. CDR3 coding DNA: TGCGCCAGCAGCCAAGACAGGTACACAGATACGCAGTATTTT. V gene TRBV4-3 combines with J gene TRBJ2-3; D uncertain. V gave up 0 bases and J gave up 2 bases, with 6 bases separating them. There are 14 residues in the CDR3. CDR1 is LGHNA, CDR2 YSLEER, per germline.

V is TRBV19 and J is TRBJ1-2; 9 bases are a match to TRBD1. V dropped 7 bases and J dropped 1; count of bases not matched to a gene: 7. The CDR3 spans 15 residues. The V gene's germline CDR1 is LNHDA and CDR2 SQIVND (reference sequence). CDR3 loop: CASTPGTGSNYGYTF. The CDR3 nucleotides are TGTGCCAGTACCCCCGGGACAGGGAGTAACTATGGCTACACCTTC.

The sample holds a few counts of this clonotype. J is TRBJ1-1 and V is TRBV6-5; TRBD1 matches 7 bases. Trimming took 2 bases from V and 6 from J; bases not matched to a gene: 15. The germline CDR1 and CDR2 sequences are MNHEY and SVGAGI. The CDR3 totals 17 residues. CDR3 bases: TGTGCCAGCAGTTACAGGGCATCCCAGGGGGTAGGGGCTGAAGCTTTCTTT. Its protein is CASSYRASQGVGAEAFF.